The entry that follows covers one T cell receptor (beta chain) sequence. Its target is unknown. These data originate in a study of HIV-infected patients and healthy controls. Trimming left V 3 bases short and J 0 bases short, with 13 bases between. The CDR3 covers 15 residues. The germline V gene encodes CDR1 DFQATT and CDR2 SNEGSKA (reference sequence). Whole blood was used without fractionation, so all unsorted peripheral T cells were included. Reverse transcription used around 500 ng RNA and constant-region primers for alpha and beta. Separate chain-specific third strand synthesis with multiplexing indices produced the alpha and beta libraries. A 12-nucleotide barcode per molecule came from two concatenated random hexamers added pre-amplification. TCRdb re-derived calls from the 5' RACE reads in MiXCR, one entry per CDR3 protein. Here the sample spans about 17,000 distinct CDR3 sequences, over 9% being singletons.

Study observations and caveats: Mean usage of eight alpha and eight beta V genes differed significantly in HIV-infected patients versus controls. Compared with healthy controls, HIV-infected patients showed less CDR3 sharing between individuals.

This chain connects TRBV20-1 to TRBJ2-3; D might be TRBD2 (6 bases). The clonotype originates from an adult in good health. The sample consisted of blood. The DNA of the CDR3 is TGCAGTGCTAGGGGACGGGAGTGGAGCACAGATACGCAGTATTTT. Protein: CSARGREWSTDTQYF.